Shown below are 9 T cell receptor beta chains from a single sample sequenced in a study of T cell clonality in common variable immunodeficiency. Produced via immunoSEQ multiplex PCR; TCRdb's table is partial and in-frame only. The sample contains around 60,000 clones, none of them singletons. Sequenced: peripheral blood mononuclear cells. The source is a person aged 18 to 75 in good health.

This clone was picked up many times. The CDR3 DNA, read in part, is TGCAGTGCTAGAGATCCGGAGGGCAATAGCAATCAGCCC. It encodes CSARDPEGNSNQP. The whole CDR3 is CSARDPEGNSNQPQHF. The V and J genes are TRBV20-1 and TRBJ1-5; no reliable D call. The read comes to an end 3 residues before the CDR3 does, leaving the germline J gene to fill in the end. V was pared by 0 bases and J by 0 bases, with 12 bases between. Germline-derived CDR1 and CDR2 are DFQATT and SNEGSKA (reference sequence). The CDR3 has 16 residues.

At least ten counts were recorded for this clone. Coverage ceases 3 residues before the CDR3 finishes, and the germline J gene fills in the end. J is TRBJ2-1 and V is TRBV9, with 7 bases that match TRBD1. The CDR3 is 15 amino acids. Germline assignment: CDR1 SGDLS and CDR2 YYNGEE. The J segment lost 6 bases and the V segment lost 3 bases, leaving 9 bases of the junction unmatched. Here the CDR3 reads CASSGFGQAPNEQFF. The part of the CDR3 DNA that was read is TGTGCCAGCAGCGGTTTTGGACAGGCGCCCAATGAG.

This clone came up many times. The CDR3 extends 3 residues past the end of the read, so its final part is completed from the germline J gene. The V and J genes are TRBV7-2 and TRBJ2-7; 11 nucleotides agree with TRBD2. The V segment lost 0 bases and the J segment 3 bases; nucleotides outside the gene matches: 7. The CDR3 is made up of 17 amino acids. CDR1 is SGHTA, CDR2 FQGNSA, per germline. The chain's CDR3 is CASSLAATSGMVYEQYF. The DNA read from the CDR3 is TGTGCCAGCAGCTTAGCGGCGACTAGCGGGATGGTCTACGAG. Looking up the rest from reference TRBV7-2 and TRBJ2-7 gives the full variable domain: GAGVSQSPSNKVTEKGKDVELRCDPISGHTALYWYRQSLGQGLEFLIYFQGNSAPDKSGLPSDRFSAERTGGSVSTLTIQRTQQEDSAVYLCASSLAATSGMVYEQYFGPGTRLTVT.

This clone was picked up many times. CDR3 bases read: TGTGCCAGTAGTAACAGGAAAAGCTCCTACGAG. Translation: CASSNRKSSYE. The whole CDR3 is CASSNRKSSYEQYF. The V gene is TRBV19, the J gene TRBJ2-7; a possible D gene is TRBD1 (5 bases). The CDR3 end falls 3 residues outside the read, so it is completed with the germline J gene. Germline-derived CDR1 and CDR2 are LNHDA and SQIVND (reference sequence). V was shortened by 4 bases and J by 0 bases, with 10 bases between the two germline ends. This CDR3 is built from 14 residues.

Incomplete CDR3 DNA: TGTGCCAGCAGCCCATGGGGCGAGGGCAAGAACGAG. It translates to CASSPWGEGKNE. The complete CDR3 sequence is CASSPWGEGKNEQYF. V and J are TRBV7-9 and TRBJ2-7; D might be TRBD1 or TRBD2, each matching 5 bases. The read finishes 3 residues shy of the CDR3 end, and the germline J gene is used to complete it. Per the germline V gene, CDR1 is SEHNR and CDR2 is FQNEAQ (reference sequence). With 5 bases removed from V and 5 bases from J, the gap between germline ends came to 19 bases. The CDR3 is 15 residues long.

As concerns this clone: The CDR3 end is not reached by the read, which stops 3 residues before it; the germline J gene fills it in. The chain uses TRBV5-1 and TRBJ2-3; no clear D gene. Trimming stripped 0 bases from V and 0 bases from J, with 5 bases between. The CDR3 totals 14 residues. The V gene's germline CDR1 is SGHRS and CDR2 YFSETQ. The covered CDR3 bases are TGCGCCAGCAGCTTGGAACTGAGCACAGATACG. Translated: CASSLELSTDT. The complete CDR3 protein is CASSLELSTDTQYF.

This clone has at least ten counts. The sequenced fragment ends 3 residues before the CDR3 boundary, so the rest is inferred from the germline J gene. The chain combines TRBV7-8 with TRBJ2-3; 9 nucleotides agree with TRBD2. CDR1 and CDR2 (germline): SGHVS, FQNEAQ. J gave up 5 bases and V 7 bases, and 10 bases lay outside the gene matches. The CDR3 loop spans 15 amino acids. The part of the CDR3 DNA that was read is TGTGCCAGCACCAAAGGCGGGGGGGCGGAAGATACG. Its protein product is CASTKGGGAEDT. The full-length CDR3 reads as CASTKGGGAEDTQYF. Looking up the rest from reference TRBV7-8 and TRBJ2-3 gives the full variable domain: GAGVSQSPRYKVAKRGQDVALRCDPISGHVSLFWYQQALGQGPEFLTYFQNEAQLDKSGLPSDRFFAERPEGSVSTLKIQRTQQEDSAVYLCASTKGGGAEDTQYFGPGTRLTVL.

This clone was observed many times. The DNA read from the CDR3 is TGTGCCAGCAGCAAGGGGATTGGCCTTCGGGAGACC. This translates into CASSKGIGLRET. The full CDR3 sequence reads CASSKGIGLRETQYF. The J gene is TRBJ2-5, the V gene TRBV11-2; D is possibly TRBD1 (5 bases). The read halts 3 residues ahead of the CDR3 end, with the missing end drawn from the germline J gene. Germline V gives CDR1 SGHAT, CDR2 FQNNGV. With 5 bases removed from V and 5 bases from J, the gap between germline ends came to 18 bases. The CDR3 runs to 15 residues.

This clone was counted at least ten times. The CDR3 is cut off 3 residues early in the read; its end comes from the germline J gene. The chain recombines TRBV2 with TRBJ2-1; tentatively, D is TRBD2 (5 bases). In germline, CDR1 is SNHLY, CDR2 FYNNEI. Trimming took off 7 bases at V and 4 bases at J, with 14 bases between the two ends. CDR3 length: 14 residues. The CDR3 protein is CASNERSLYNEQFF. The part of the CDR3 DNA that was read is TGTGCCAGCAATGAGCGGTCGTTGTACAATGAG.